What follows are 28 T cell receptor beta chains derived from one specimen sequenced in a study of cytomegalovirus exposure and HLA in healthy donors. The assay was immunoSEQ multiplex PCR, and TCRdb's table has in-frame clones only and misses some. The sample contains 180,000 or so clones, approximately 90% of which appear only once. Input material: PBMCs. These receptors originate from a woman aged 25-40 years in good health and CMV-seronegative.

The V gene is TRBV4-3, the J gene TRBJ2-3; the match to TRBD2 covers 13 bases. Looked up from germline, CDR1 is LGHNA and CDR2 is YSLEER. The CDR3 is made up of 16 amino acids. V shed 4 bases and J 7 bases; nucleotides not matched to a gene: 8. In DNA form, the CDR3 reads TGCGCCAGCAGCCGGGAACTAGCGGGGGGGTTGAATACGCAGTATTTT. Translating it yields CASSRELAGGLNTQYF.

The V gene is TRBV9, the J gene TRBJ1-2, with D perhaps TRBD1 (6 bases). The germline CDR1 and CDR2 sequences are SGDLS and YYNGEE. V shed 4 bases and J shed 5 bases, with 24 bases lying between them. This CDR3 spans 17 amino acids. As DNA, the CDR3 is TGTGCCAGCAGCCTGACTGACGGGACACCGGGCGGGTATGGCTACACCTTC. Translation: CASSLTDGTPGGYGYTF.

J is TRBJ1-4 and V is TRBV29-1; no clear D gene. Germline V gene lookup returns CDR1 SQVTM and CDR2 ANQGSEA. The germline V and J ends were trimmed by 2 bases and 7 bases, with 14 bases remaining between them. The CDR3 is 14 residues long. The CDR3 region is CSVEIITVREKLFF. The CDR3 bases are TGCAGCGTTGAAATCATCACAGTACGTGAAAAACTGTTTTTT.

The chain uses TRBV11-2 and TRBJ2-7, with D perhaps matching TRBD1 (6 bases). Deletions cut 1 base from V and 3 bases from J, with 13 bases between. Germline CDR1 is SGHAT and CDR2 is FQNNGV. This CDR3 has 15 amino acids. The CDR3 DNA sequence: TGTGCCAGCAGCTTAGGGGGGCAGGTTCTCTACGAGCAGTACTTC. It is translated as CASSLGGQVLYEQYF.

DNA for the CDR3: TGTGCCAGCAGCCTTTCTGGACAGGGTCAAGAGACCCAGTACTTC. This codes for CASSLSGQGQETQYF. V and J are TRBV9 and TRBJ2-5, with TRBD1 matching over 8 bases. Germline V gives CDR1 SGDLS, CDR2 YYNGEE. J was trimmed by 2 bases and V by 4 bases; bases with no gene match: 7. CDR3 length equals 15 residues.

This clone occurred once. V gene TRBV11-2 combines with J gene TRBJ2-1, with 8 bases identical to TRBD2. CDR1 is SGHAT, CDR2 FQNNGV, per germline. V was pared by 1 base and J by 12 bases, with 5 bases of the junction left unmatched. The CDR3 loop spans 13 amino acids. CDR3 loop: CASSLVTREGQFF. The CDR3 DNA reads as TGTGCCAGCAGCTTAGTAACCCGGGAGGGGCAGTTCTTC. The variable domain in full, completed from reference TRBV11-2 and TRBJ2-1, reads EAGVAQSPRYKIIEKRQSVAFWCNPISGHATLYWYQQILGQGPKLLIQFQNNGVVDDSQLPKDRFSAERLKGVDSTLKIQPAKLEDSAVYLCASSLVTREGQFFGPGTRLTVL.

This chain uses TRBV5-1 with TRBJ2-1, with TRBD2 matching 9 bases. There are 12 residues in the CDR3. Looked up from germline, CDR1 is SGHRS and CDR2 is YFSETQ. V lost 7 bases and J lost 4; bases outside the gene matches: 0. CDR3 DNA: TGCGCCAGCGCGGGAGGGTACAATGAGCAGTTCTTC. This codes for CASAGGYNEQFF.

The chain recombines TRBV27 with TRBJ2-1; the D gene is possibly TRBD1 (5 bases). This CDR3 has 19 amino acids. Trimming left V 3 bases short and J 2 bases short, with 23 bases between. The germline V gene encodes CDR1 MNHEY and CDR2 SMNVEV (reference sequence). The CDR3 DNA sequence: TGTGCCAGCAGTTTTAGGGGATCACCGACCATAGGGCCCTACAATGAGCAGTTCTTC. Protein: CASSFRGSPTIGPYNEQFF.

This chain links TRBV29-1 with TRBJ2-4, with a possible D match to TRBD1 (6 bases). Germline V CDR1 and CDR2: SQVTM, ANQGSEA. V was clipped by 3 bases and J by 6 bases, with 6 bases between them. The CDR3 totals 11 residues. The CDR3 here is CSVEDRNIQYF. For the CDR3, the DNA is TGCAGCGTTGAGGACAGAAACATTCAGTACTTC.

The genes are TRBV29-1 and TRBJ2-2; 11 nucleotides agree with TRBD2. The V segment lost 5 bases and the J segment 5 bases; nucleotides outside the gene matches: 7. Germline V gene data show CDR1 as SQVTM and CDR2 as ANQGSEA. The CDR3 runs 15 residues. The CDR3 DNA is TGCAGCGTTCGTCTAGCGGGGGGACCGACCGGGGAGCTGTTTTTT. This sequence encodes CSVRLAGGPTGELFF.

V usage is TRBV2 and J usage is TRBJ1-5; 9 bases match TRBD1. The CDR3 runs 13 residues. CDR1 and CDR2 from the germline V gene are SNHLY and FYNNEI. J was trimmed by 6 bases and V by 6 bases; bases with no gene match: 3. The CDR3 loop reads CASREQGAQPQHF. For the CDR3, the DNA is TGTGCCAGCAGGGAACAGGGGGCTCAGCCCCAGCATTTT. The full variable domain, its missing parts supplied by reference TRBV2 and TRBJ1-5, is EPEVTQTPSHQVTQMGQEVILRCVPISNHLYFYWYRQILGQKVEFLVSFYNNEISEKSEIFDDQFSVERPDGSNFTLKIRSTKLEDSAMYFCASREQGAQPQHFGDGTRLSIL.

The rearrangement uses TRBV18 and TRBJ1-2, with TRBD1 matching 12 bases. This CDR3 spans 15 amino acids. Germline values: CDR1 KGHSH, CDR2 LQKENI. The trim removed 5 bases at V and 8 bases at J, leaving 9 bases unmatched. CDR3 bases: TGTGCCAGCTCAACCGGGACAGGGGGCATATTGGGCTACACCTTC. It is translated as CASSTGTGGILGYTF.

The chain employs TRBV7-6 and TRBJ1-1, with D unresolved. CDR1 and CDR2 (germline): SGHVS, FNYEAQ. Trimming pared 5 bases from V and 5 bases from J, leaving 12 bases between. The CDR3 is 13 residues long. CDR3 protein: CASSPQAGTEAFF. As DNA, the CDR3 is TGTGCCAGCAGCCCTCAGGCGGGGACTGAAGCTTTCTTT.

V and J are TRBV7-6 and TRBJ1-5; D perhaps matches TRBD1 (5 bases). The ends were cut back, 5 bases at V and 3 bases at J, with 14 bases in the middle. Germline assignment: CDR1 SGHVS and CDR2 FNYEAQ. This CDR3 spans 15 amino acids. CDR3 in DNA: TGTGCCAGCAGCGGGACTTTTTTGTACAATCAGCCCCAGCATTTT. As protein: CASSGTFLYNQPQHF.

The V call is TRBV5-1, the J call TRBJ2-2, with TRBD2 matching over 11 bases. Germline V gene sequence: CDR1 SGHRS, CDR2 YFSETQ. CDR3 length equals 18 residues. The trim removed 3 bases at V and 0 bases at J, leaving 7 bases unmatched. CDR3 in amino acids: CASSSPSGGYSNTGELFF. The CDR3 nucleotides are TGCGCCAGCAGCTCTCCTAGCGGGGGGTATTCGAACACCGGGGAGCTGTTTTTT.

The V gene is TRBV29-1, the J gene TRBJ2-5, with 8 bases that match TRBD1. J lost 1 base, V lost 1 base, and 5 bases had no gene match. CDR3 length equals 15 residues. The germline V gene encodes CDR1 SQVTM and CDR2 ANQGSEA. CDR3 nucleotide sequence: TGCAGCGTTGAAGGTTGGGACAGGCGCCAAGAGACCCAGTACTTC. Encoded protein: CSVEGWDRRQETQYF. The complete variable domain, with remaining parts taken from reference TRBV29-1 and TRBJ2-5, reads SAVISQKPSRDICQRGTSLTIQCQVDSQVTMMFWYRQQPGQSLTLIATANQGSEATYESGFVIDKFPISRPNLTFSTLTVSNMSPEDSSIYLCSVEGWDRRQETQYFGPGTRLLVL.

This clone was observed once. The genes are TRBV2 and TRBJ1-5; D perhaps matches TRBD1 (6 bases). V was pared by 8 bases and J by 5 bases, with 10 bases between. Germline CDR1 and CDR2: SNHLY and FYNNEI. The CDR3 sequence is 12 residues long. The CDR3 DNA follows: TGTGCCAGCCAAGAGGGGGATCAGCCCCAGCATTTT. Translated: CASQEGDQPQHF.

The chain's CDR3 is CASRLDRDYGYTF. In nucleotides, the CDR3 is TGTGCCAGCAGATTGGACAGGGACTATGGCTACACCTTC. The chain couples TRBV6-5 to TRBJ1-2; 8 bases line up with TRBD1. The junction had 3 bases not matched to a gene; V was cut back by 6 bases and J by 3 bases. The CDR3 extends over 13 amino acids. Germline assignment: CDR1 MNHEY and CDR2 SVGAGI.

The rearrangement joins TRBV7-2 to TRBJ1-5; 8 positions match TRBD1. V was pared by 1 base and J by 6 bases, with 8 bases of the junction left unmatched. Germline-derived CDR1 and CDR2 are SGHTA and FQGNSA. The CDR3 runs to 16 residues. CDR3: CASSLGDRPRGQPQHF. In DNA, the CDR3 is TGTGCCAGCAGCTTAGGGGACAGGCCTCGGGGTCAGCCCCAGCATTTT.

The chain is built from TRBV7-9 and TRBJ2-2, with D unresolved. Germline V gene lookup returns CDR1 SEHNR and CDR2 FQNEAQ (reference sequence). The CDR3 length is 14 residues. V lost 0 bases and J 3 bases, leaving 5 bases between the germline ends. The CDR3 reads CASSLAGYTGELFF. DNA of the CDR3: TGTGCCAGCAGCTTAGCGGGCTACACCGGGGAGCTGTTTTTT.

This chain joins TRBV5-1 and TRBJ2-1; the D gene is possibly TRBD2 (5 bases). This CDR3 has 16 residues. CDR1 and CDR2 from the germline V gene are SGHRS and YFSETQ. Trimming took off 0 bases at V and 1 base at J, with 11 bases between the two ends. The chain's CDR3 is CASSLGYRGSYNEQFF. CDR3 DNA sequence: TGCGCCAGCAGCTTGGGGTATAGAGGGTCCTACAATGAGCAGTTCTTC.

A few counts support this clone. The chain employs TRBV18 and TRBJ2-1; TRBD2 matches 10 bases. Germline CDR1 KGHSH, CDR2 LQKENI. Trimming took 4 bases from V and 1 from J; bases not matched to a gene: 1. This CDR3 has 15 residues. CDR3 in DNA: TGTGCCAGCTCACTACTAGCGGGGTCCTACAATGAGCAGTTCTTC. It is translated as CASSLLAGSYNEQFF.

The chain carries TRBV14 and TRBJ2-5, with 11 bases fitting TRBD2. The length of the CDR3 is 16 residues. Germline values: CDR1 SGHDN, CDR2 FVKESK. J lost 4 bases, V lost 1 base, and 5 bases had no gene match. The CDR3 coding sequence is TGTGCCAGCAGCCAAGTCTTACTAGCGGGGGCAGAGACCCAGTACTTC. Amino acid sequence: CASSQVLLAGAETQYF. Together with reference TRBV14 and TRBJ2-5, the CDR3 gives the full variable domain: EAGVTQFPSHSVIEKGQTVTLRCDPISGHDNLYWYRRVMGKEIKFLLHFVKESKQDESGMPNNRFLAERTGGTYSTLKVQPAELEDSGVYFCASSQVLLAGAETQYFGPGTRLLVL.

This rearrangement joins TRBV4-1 to TRBJ2-3; 11 nucleotides match TRBD2. Germline trimming cut 1 base from V and 0 bases from J; bases unmatched to any gene: 9. Germline V gene lookup returns CDR1 MGHRA and CDR2 YSYEKL. The CDR3 loop spans 19 amino acids. The CDR3 nucleotides read TGCGCCAGCAGCCAAGGTGTTGAGACTAGCGGGGTCAGCACAGATACGCAGTATTTT. This translates into CASSQGVETSGVSTDTQYF.

The CDR3 loop reads CASSIDRGSGNTIYF. The CDR3 DNA reads as TGTGCCAGCAGCATAGACAGGGGCTCTGGAAACACCATATATTTT. V gene TRBV13 combines with J gene TRBJ1-3; TRBD1 matches at 8 bases. CDR3 length: 15 amino acids. Losses at the gene ends were 5 bases for V and 0 bases for J; bases not matched to a gene: 3. CDR1 is PRHDT and CDR2 is FYEKMQ in the germline V gene (reference sequence).

This chain joins TRBV11-2 and TRBJ2-7, with a tentative D call TRBD1 (6 bases). Per the germline V gene, CDR1 is SGHAT and CDR2 is FQNNGV. V lost 1 base, J lost 3 bases, and 10 bases lay in between. This CDR3 region has 14 residues. The CDR3 is CASSLGAGVYEQYF. CDR3 in DNA: TGTGCCAGCAGCTTAGGTGCAGGGGTCTACGAGCAGTACTTC.

This clone was seen only once. This chain links TRBV2 with TRBJ2-1, with 8 nucleotides matching TRBD2. This CDR3 is built from 14 residues. The trim removed 4 bases at V and 10 bases at J, leaving 9 bases unmatched. Germline values: CDR1 SNHLY, CDR2 FYNNEI. CDR3 sequence reads: CASSVDGGAREQFF. The DNA of the CDR3 is TGTGCCAGCAGTGTTGACGGGGGGGCCCGAGAGCAGTTCTTC.

This clone was detected only once. The chain links TRBV7-9 to TRBJ1-4, with 10 bases matching TRBD1. With 5 bases clipped from V and 7 bases from J, the junction kept 7 bases outside the gene matches. The CDR3 has 15 residues. Germline V lookup: CDR1 SEHNR, CDR2 FQNEAQ (reference sequence). Here the CDR3 reads CASSPGQGGVEKLFF. In DNA, the CDR3 is TGTGCCAGCAGCCCCGGACAGGGGGGAGTTGAAAAACTGTTTTTT.